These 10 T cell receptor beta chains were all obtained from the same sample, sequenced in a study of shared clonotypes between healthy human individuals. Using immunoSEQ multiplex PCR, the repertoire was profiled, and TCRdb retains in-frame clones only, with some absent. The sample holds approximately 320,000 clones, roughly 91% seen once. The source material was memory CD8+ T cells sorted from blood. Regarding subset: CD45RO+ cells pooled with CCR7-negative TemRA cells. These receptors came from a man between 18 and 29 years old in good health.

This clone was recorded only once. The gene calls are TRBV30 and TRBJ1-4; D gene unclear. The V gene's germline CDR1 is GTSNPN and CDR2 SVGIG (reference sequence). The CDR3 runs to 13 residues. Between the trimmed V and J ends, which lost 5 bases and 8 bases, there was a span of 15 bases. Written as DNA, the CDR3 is TGTGCCTGGGAGGCCACAGAGCCGGAAAAACTGTTTTTT. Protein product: CAWEATEPEKLFF.

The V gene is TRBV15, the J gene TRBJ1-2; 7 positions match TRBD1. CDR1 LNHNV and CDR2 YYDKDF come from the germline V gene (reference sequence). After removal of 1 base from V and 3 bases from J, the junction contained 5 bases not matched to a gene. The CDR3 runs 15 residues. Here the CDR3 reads CATSRVEGADYGYTF. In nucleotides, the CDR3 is TGTGCCACCAGCAGAGTAGAGGGGGCGGACTATGGCTACACCTTC. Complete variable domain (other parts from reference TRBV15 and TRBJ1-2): DAMVIQNPRYQVTQFGKPVTLSCSQTLNHNVMYWYQQKSSQAPKLLFHYYDKDFNNEADTPDNFQSRRPNTSFCFLDIRSPGLGDTAMYLCATSRVEGADYGYTFGSGTRLTVV.

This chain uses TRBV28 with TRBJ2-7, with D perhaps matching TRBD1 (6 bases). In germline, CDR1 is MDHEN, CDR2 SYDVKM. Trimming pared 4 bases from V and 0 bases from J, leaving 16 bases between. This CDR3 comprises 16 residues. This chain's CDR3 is CASSSRGGPLSYEQYF. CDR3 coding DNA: TGTGCCAGCAGTTCTAGAGGGGGACCTCTCTCCTACGAGCAGTACTTC.

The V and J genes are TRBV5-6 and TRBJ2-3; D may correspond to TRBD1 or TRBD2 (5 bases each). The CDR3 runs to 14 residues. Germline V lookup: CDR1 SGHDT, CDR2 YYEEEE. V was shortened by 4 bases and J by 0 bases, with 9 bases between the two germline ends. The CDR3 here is CASSPGPSTDTQYF. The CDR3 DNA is TGTGCCAGCAGCCCGGGGCCGAGCACAGATACGCAGTATTTT.

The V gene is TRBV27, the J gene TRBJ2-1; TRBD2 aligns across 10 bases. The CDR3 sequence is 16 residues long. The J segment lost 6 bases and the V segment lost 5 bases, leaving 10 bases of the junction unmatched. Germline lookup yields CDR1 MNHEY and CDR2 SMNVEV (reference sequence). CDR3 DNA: TGTGCCAGCAGTCCTTGGACTAGCGGAAACTTCAATGAGCAGTTCTTC. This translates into CASSPWTSGNFNEQFF.

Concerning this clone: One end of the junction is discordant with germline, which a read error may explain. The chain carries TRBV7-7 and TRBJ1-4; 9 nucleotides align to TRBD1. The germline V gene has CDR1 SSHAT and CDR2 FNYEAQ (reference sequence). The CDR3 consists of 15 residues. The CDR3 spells CASSLGTGSNEKLFF. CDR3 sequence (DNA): TGTGCTAGCAGCTTAGGGACAGGGTCTAATGAAAAACTGTTTTTT.

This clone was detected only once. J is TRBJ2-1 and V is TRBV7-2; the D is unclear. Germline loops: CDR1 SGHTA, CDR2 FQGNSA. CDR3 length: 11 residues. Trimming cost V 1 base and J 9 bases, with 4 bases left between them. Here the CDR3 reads CASSLVGEQFF. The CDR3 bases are TGTGCCAGCAGCTTAGTCGGTGAGCAGTTCTTC.

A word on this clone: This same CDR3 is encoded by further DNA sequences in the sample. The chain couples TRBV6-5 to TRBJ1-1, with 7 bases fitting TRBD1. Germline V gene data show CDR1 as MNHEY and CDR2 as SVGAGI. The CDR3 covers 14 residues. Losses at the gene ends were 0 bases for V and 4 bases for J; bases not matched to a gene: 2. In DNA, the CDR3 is TGTGCCAGCAGTTACTCCTCAGGGGGCACTGAAGCTTTCTTT. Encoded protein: CASSYSSGGTEAFF.

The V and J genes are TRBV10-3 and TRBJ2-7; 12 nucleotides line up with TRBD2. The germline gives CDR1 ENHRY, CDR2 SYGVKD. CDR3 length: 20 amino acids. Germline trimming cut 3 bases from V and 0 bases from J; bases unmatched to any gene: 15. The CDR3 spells CAISDPSPLAGGFSSYEQYF. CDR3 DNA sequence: TGTGCCATCAGTGACCCCTCCCCACTAGCGGGGGGCTTCAGCTCCTACGAGCAGTACTTC.

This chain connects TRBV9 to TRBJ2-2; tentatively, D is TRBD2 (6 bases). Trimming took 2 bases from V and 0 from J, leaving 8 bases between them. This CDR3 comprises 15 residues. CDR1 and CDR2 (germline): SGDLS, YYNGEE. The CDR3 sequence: CASSVRRANTGELFF. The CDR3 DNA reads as TGTGCCAGCAGCGTCAGGAGGGCGAACACCGGGGAGCTGTTTTTT. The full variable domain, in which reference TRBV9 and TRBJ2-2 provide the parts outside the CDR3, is DSGVTQTPKHLITATGQRVTLRCSPRSGDLSVYWYQQSLDQGLQFLIQYYNGEERAKGNILERFSAQQFPDLHSELNLSSLELGDSALYFCASSVRRANTGELFFGEGSRLTVL.